This T cell receptor (beta chain) is from a study of vaccination and CD4 T cells after COVID-19. Across the study: Collection of post-vaccine samples followed dose two by a median roughly 72 days, spanning a range of 14 to 241.

Trimming removed 4 bases at V and 1 base at J, with 9 bases between. Germline V gives CDR1 SGHDT, CDR2 YYEEEE. This CDR3 region has 15 residues. Sequencing of DNA taken from cultured CD4+ T cells relied on the Oncomine TCR Beta short-read assay. TCRdb recomputed calls from the PCR reads with MiXCR, one row per CDR3 protein. This table holds approximately 10,000 distinct CDR3 sequences, 56% found once. About this clonotype itself: Antigen specificity is unknown.

The treatment here: roughly 10-day PBMC culture with coronavirus spike peptide pools or control peptides (ViraFEST assay). It was with 9 to 10 IU/ml IL-2 and approximately 10 ug/ml peptide pools that roughly 2 million PBMCs per well were cultured. The TCR originated in a human donor who had recovered from COVID-19. The sample was CD4+ T cells from blood, cultured in vitro. The chain links TRBV5-6 to TRBJ2-6; D not resolved. The CDR3 DNA is TGTGCCAGCAGCCTTAGAAGGTCTGGGGCCAACGTCCTGACTTTC. Protein sequence: CASSLRRSGANVLTF.